This TCR beta chain is drawn from a study of CD8+ T cells in alopecia areata. RNA was extracted and reverse transcribed into cDNA as the sequencing template. Clones were sequenced by immunoSEQ multiplex PCR, and TCRdb holds only the in-frame ones, with some missing. The sample shows hundreds of thousands of clones, roughly 66% of them seen only once. Specified treatment: oral pan-JAK inhibitor, 5-10 mg twice daily. The CDR3 has 15 residues. The germline V gene has CDR1 SQVTM and CDR2 ANQGSEA. V trimming: 7 bases; J trimming: 2 bases; junction bases outside the gene matches: 13. The chain links TRBV29-1 to TRBJ1-1, with 7 bases fitting TRBD1. The sequence was obtained from a human donor with alopecia areata. The sequencing here drew on CD4+ T cells sorted from blood, taken at approximately week 42, from a patient treated with tofacitinib. The CDR3, as DNA: TGCAGCGCCAAGACAGGGTTCGGGGATAACACTGAAGCTTTCTTT. It codes for CSAKTGFGDNTEAFF.